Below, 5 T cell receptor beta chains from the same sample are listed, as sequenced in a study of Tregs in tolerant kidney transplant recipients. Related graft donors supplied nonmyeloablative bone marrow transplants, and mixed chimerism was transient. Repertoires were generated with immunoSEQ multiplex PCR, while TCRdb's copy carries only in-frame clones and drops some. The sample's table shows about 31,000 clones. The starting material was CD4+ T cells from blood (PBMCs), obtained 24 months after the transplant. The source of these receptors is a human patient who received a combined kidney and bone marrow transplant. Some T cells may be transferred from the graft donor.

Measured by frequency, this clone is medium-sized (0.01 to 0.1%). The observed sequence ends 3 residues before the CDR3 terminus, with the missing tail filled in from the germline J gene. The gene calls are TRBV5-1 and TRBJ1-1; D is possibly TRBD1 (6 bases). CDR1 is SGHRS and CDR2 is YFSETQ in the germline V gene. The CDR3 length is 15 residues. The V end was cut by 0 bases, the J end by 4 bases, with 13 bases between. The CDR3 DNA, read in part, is TGCGCCAGCAGCTTGGCCGTCGAAGGGGGCACTGAA. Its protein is CASSLAVEGGTE. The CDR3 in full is CASSLAVEGGTEAFF.

The sequenced CDR3 bases are TGCAGTCCCGGCGGGGGGCTGACAGATACG. Protein product: CSPGGGLTDT. In full, the CDR3 reads CSPGGGLTDTQYF. The rearrangement links TRBV20-1 to TRBJ2-3, with 8 bases fitting TRBD2. Coverage ceases 3 residues before the CDR3 finishes, and the germline J gene fills in the end. The V gene end was trimmed by 8 bases and the J gene end by 3 bases; junction bases not matched to a gene: 7. CDR3 size: 13 residues. Germline V lookup: CDR1 DFQATT, CDR2 SNEGSKA (reference sequence).

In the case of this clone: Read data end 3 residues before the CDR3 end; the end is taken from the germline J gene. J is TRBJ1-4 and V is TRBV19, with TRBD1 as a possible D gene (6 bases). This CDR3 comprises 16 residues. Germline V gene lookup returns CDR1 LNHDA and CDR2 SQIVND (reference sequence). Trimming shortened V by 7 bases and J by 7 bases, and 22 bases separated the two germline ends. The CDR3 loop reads CASMPTSRGAGEKLFF. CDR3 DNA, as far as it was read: TGTGCCAGTATGCCAACTAGTCGGGGGGCTGGTGAAAAA. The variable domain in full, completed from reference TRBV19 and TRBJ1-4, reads DGGITQSPKYLFRKEGQNVTLSCEQNLNHDAMYWYRQDPGQGLRLIYYSQIVNDFQKGDIAEGYSVSREKKESFPLTVTSAQKNPTAFYLCASMPTSRGAGEKLFFGSGTQLSVL.

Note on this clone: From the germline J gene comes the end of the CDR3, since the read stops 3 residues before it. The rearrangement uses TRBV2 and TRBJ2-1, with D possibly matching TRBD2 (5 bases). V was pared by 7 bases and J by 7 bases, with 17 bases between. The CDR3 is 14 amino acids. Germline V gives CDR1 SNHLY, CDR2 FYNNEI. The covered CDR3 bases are TGTGCCAGCACGAGAACTTTCCGAGGGAATGAG. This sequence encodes CASTRTFRGNE. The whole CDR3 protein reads CASTRTFRGNEQFF.

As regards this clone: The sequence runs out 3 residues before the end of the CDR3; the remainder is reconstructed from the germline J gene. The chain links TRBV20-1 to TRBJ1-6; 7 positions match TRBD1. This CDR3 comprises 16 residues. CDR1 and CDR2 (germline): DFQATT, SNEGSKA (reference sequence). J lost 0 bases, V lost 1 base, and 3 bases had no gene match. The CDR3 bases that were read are TGCAGTGCTAGAGGGACAGGTAGCTCCTATAATTCACCC. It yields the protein CSARGTGSSYNSP. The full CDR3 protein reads CSARGTGSSYNSPLHF.